Reported below is one T cell receptor (beta chain). As yet, its antigen is unknown. This entry comes from a study of Ad26.COV2.S vaccination and SARS-CoV-2 variants. Background on the study: As a participant in COV1001, the donor was in the Ad26.COV2.S trial arm.

Profiling relied on immunoSEQ multiplex PCR, and the TCRdb table lists in-frame clones only, not all of them. This sample carries about 320,000 clones, about 85% of them seen once, and the ten largest clones take about 2.1%. General study results and limits: Compared with placebo recipients, vaccine recipients had higher spike-specific TCR breadth.

V was clipped by 1 base and J by 3 bases; unmatched bases: 5. The CDR3 length is 16 residues. The germline V gene has CDR1 SGHRS and CDR2 YFSETQ. The treatment was: over 15 received Ad26.COV2.S at low or high dose, single or two shots; about five received placebo; per-sample allocation not given. Collection of the samples took place on day 63 after the first injection of vaccine or placebo. The TCR sequence derives from a person between 18 and 65 years old who received the Ad26.COV2.S COVID-19 vaccine or a placebo. The rearrangement uses TRBV5-1 and TRBJ1-4; 8 nucleotides match TRBD1. Specimen: peripheral blood, collected in a trial of Ad26.COV2.S vaccine versus placebo. Here the CDR3 reads CASSLQGAGANEKLFF. The CDR3 DNA is TGCGCCAGCAGCTTGCAGGGGGCCGGGGCTAATGAAAAACTGTTTTTT.